These 31 T cell receptor beta chains were sequenced from one sample in a study of shared clonotypes between healthy human individuals. Positively selected for CCR7, the CD45RO-negative cells used as naive CD8 cells excluded terminally differentiated effector memory CD45RA+ cells. Assay used: immunoSEQ multiplex PCR; TCRdb lists only in-frame clones, some missing. The sample yields about 2.1 million clones, around 95% seen once. Sequencing was performed on naive CD8+ T cells from PBMCs. These receptors all stem from a man between 18 and 29 years old in good health. Some clones in this sample may be carry-over from other donors' samples.

This chain's CDR3 is CATSSPPEQFF. In nucleotides, the CDR3 is TGTGCCACCAGTAGCCCCCCGGAGCAGTTCTTC. The chain employs TRBV15 and TRBJ2-1; D is unclear. Trimming cost V 6 bases and J 10 bases, with 10 bases left between them. CDR1 and CDR2 from the germline V gene are LNHNV and YYDKDF (reference sequence). The CDR3 has 11 residues.

The chain recombines TRBV6-1 with TRBJ2-7; 7 bases line up with TRBD2. Losses at the gene ends were 3 bases for V and 1 base for J; bases not matched to a gene: 3. This CDR3 has 14 residues. From germline, CDR1 is MNHNS and CDR2 SASEGT. In DNA form, the CDR3 reads TGTGCCAGCAGTGACGGGGGGTGGTCCTACGAGCAGTACTTC. Protein sequence: CASSDGGWSYEQYF.

This clone came up once. V gene TRBV12-5 combines with J gene TRBJ1-2; unclear D gene. V dropped 0 bases and J dropped 12 bases, with 14 bases sitting between them. CDR1 LGHNT and CDR2 FRNRAP come from the germline V gene. The CDR3 runs 13 residues. The CDR3 protein is CASGLVRSGCNTF. CDR3 in DNA: TGTGCTAGTGGTTTGGTACGATCGGGGTGCAACACCTTC.

The rearrangement uses TRBV18 and TRBJ2-5; no definite D call. Trimming removed 2 bases at V and 4 bases at J, with 20 bases between. CDR3 length: 17 residues. The germline gives CDR1 KGHSH, CDR2 LQKENI. The DNA of the CDR3 is TGTGCCAGCTCACCATTGCGCCCGGGTCCGACGAGAGAGACCCAGTACTTC. Its protein product is CASSPLRPGPTRETQYF.

With respect to this clone: Other DNA sequences in this sample translate to the same CDR3. The V call is TRBV6-6, the J call TRBJ2-5, with a tentative D call TRBD2 (5 bases). V shed 0 bases and J shed 5 bases, with 10 bases lying between them. This CDR3 has 14 amino acids. CDR1 is MNHNY, CDR2 SVGAGI, per germline (reference sequence). CDR3: CASSYSPGGETQYF. DNA for the CDR3: TGTGCCAGCAGTTACTCCCCAGGAGGCGAGACCCAGTACTTC.

CDR3 region: CASSPRGQPPPTQGTISPGQFF. DNA for the CDR3: TGTGCCAGCAGCCCACGGGGACAACCTCCACCGACACAGGGTACTATCTCGCCTGGGCAGTTCTTC. The chain joins TRBV9 to TRBJ2-1; D is possibly TRBD1 (6 bases). The CDR3 loop spans 22 amino acids. CDR1 and CDR2 from the germline V gene are SGDLS and YYNGEE. V shed 4 bases and J shed 12 bases, with 44 bases lying between them.

For this clone: Since a much larger clone is just one base distant, this may be a read error. Other DNA sequences within the sample encode an identical CDR3. This chain connects TRBV28 to TRBJ2-7; no clear D gene. Trimming shortened V by 6 bases and J by 0 bases, and 3 bases separated the two germline ends. The CDR3 has 11 residues. Per the germline V gene, CDR1 is MDHEN and CDR2 is SYDVKM. CDR3 in DNA: TGTGCCAGCAGCGTCTCCTACGAGCAGTACTTC. It codes for CASSVSYEQYF.

The gene calls are TRBV9 and TRBJ1-2; possible D gene TRBD1, 6 bases. V dropped 1 base and J dropped 0 bases, with 16 bases sitting between them. The CDR3 loop spans 17 amino acids. Germline CDR1 and CDR2: SGDLS and YYNGEE. The CDR3 region has the DNA TGTGCCAGCAGCGTATTCCCCGGACAGACTACTAACTATGGCTACACCTTC. Protein sequence: CASSVFPGQTTNYGYTF.

The CDR3 DNA reads as TGTGCCAGCAGGGCCCTAGCGGATCCCTTCTACGAGCAGTACTTC. This codes for CASRALADPFYEQYF. V usage is TRBV25-1 and J usage is TRBJ2-7, with 7 nucleotides matching TRBD2. This CDR3 contains 15 residues. Germline-derived CDR1 and CDR2 are MGHDK and SYGVNS. With 6 bases clipped from V and 3 bases from J, the junction kept 11 bases outside the gene matches.

This chain connects TRBV5-4 to TRBJ2-7; D perhaps matches TRBD1 (5 bases). Germline assignment: CDR1 SGHNT and CDR2 YYREEE (reference sequence). Trimming removed 1 base at V and 2 bases at J, with 13 bases between. The CDR3 loop spans 15 amino acids. The CDR3: CASSLKQGVAYEQYF. CDR3 nucleotides: TGTGCCAGCAGCTTGAAGCAGGGCGTAGCCTACGAGCAGTACTTC.

About this clone itself: The junction does not match germline at one end; this may be a read error. For the CDR3, the DNA is TGTGCCACCAGTCCCTCCCTCGCGCAGTACTTC. It codes for CATSPSLAQYF. The V call is TRBV28, the J call TRBJ2-7; D remains ambiguous. Per germline, CDR1 MDHEN and CDR2 SYDVKM. The CDR3 extends over 11 amino acids.

The rearrangement links TRBV27 to TRBJ1-4, with a weak D call TRBD1 (5 bases). Per the germline V gene, CDR1 is MNHEY and CDR2 is SMNVEV (reference sequence). The germline V and J ends were trimmed by 3 bases and 7 bases, with 15 bases remaining between them. The CDR3 loop spans 15 amino acids. CDR3 coding DNA: TGTGCCAGCAGTTTTCTCCGACAGACGGCTGAAAAACTGTTTTTT. Translating it yields CASSFLRQTAEKLFF.

The chain links TRBV7-9 to TRBJ1-1; the D is unclear. With 7 bases removed from V and 2 bases from J, the gap between germline ends came to 20 bases. The CDR3 is 16 amino acids. Germline values: CDR1 SEHNR, CDR2 FQNEAQ (reference sequence). The CDR3, as DNA: TGTGCCAGCACCCTGCCCTTATGGGGAACTAACACTGAAGCTTTCTTT. Translation gives CASTLPLWGTNTEAFF.

The V call is TRBV15, the J call TRBJ2-5; 8 bases are shared with TRBD2. The germline gives CDR1 LNHNV, CDR2 YYDKDF (reference sequence). The CDR3 loop spans 13 amino acids. V lost 6 bases and J lost 5; bases outside the gene matches: 5. In DNA form, the CDR3 reads TGTGCCACCAGGGGACTAGAGGGGGAGACCCAGTACTTC. Translation: CATRGLEGETQYF.

V is TRBV27 and J is TRBJ2-7; D gene uncertain. CDR3 size: 13 residues. Trimming shortened V by 5 bases and J by 4 bases, and 12 bases separated the two germline ends. Germline-derived CDR1 and CDR2 are MNHEY and SMNVEV (reference sequence). The CDR3, as DNA: TGTGCCAGCAGTCCTCCGGGTCCTTACGAGCAGTACTTC. It is translated as CASSPPGPYEQYF.

This clone was counted a single time. The identical CDR3 is also encoded by other nucleotide sequences in the sample. The CDR3 coding sequence is TGTGCCAGCAGCCCCCCCCGTTACAATGAGCAGTTCTTC. This translates into CASSPPRYNEQFF. The rearrangement joins TRBV7-9 to TRBJ2-1; D not resolved. The V end lost 5 bases, the J end lost 4 bases, and 9 bases lay between the germline ends. The V gene's germline CDR1 is SEHNR and CDR2 FQNEAQ (reference sequence). The CDR3 contains 13 residues. Filled out from reference TRBV7-9 and TRBJ2-1, the complete variable domain reads DTGVSQNPRHKITKRGQNVTFRCDPISEHNRLYWYRQTLGQGPEFLTYFQNEAQLEKSRLLSDRFSAERPKGSFSTLEIQRTEQGDSAMYLCASSPPRYNEQFFGPGTRLTVL.

CDR3 region: CASSSGGQAFYEQYF. CDR3 bases: TGTGCCAGCAGCTCCGGGGGACAGGCGTTCTACGAGCAGTACTTC. The chain has TRBV7-9 and TRBJ2-7; 8 nucleotides line up with TRBD1. Unmatched junction bases numbered 8, after V lost 4 bases and J lost 3 bases. Germline V gene sequence: CDR1 SEHNR, CDR2 FQNEAQ (reference sequence). The CDR3 is 15 amino acids. The entire variable domain, with the rest obtained from reference TRBV7-9 and TRBJ2-7, is as follows: DTGVSQNPRHKITKRGQNVTFRCDPISEHNRLYWYRQTLGQGPEFLTYFQNEAQLEKSRLLSDRFSAERPKGSFSTLEIQRTEQGDSAMYLCASSSGGQAFYEQYFGPGTRLTVT.

The table lists this clone with a count of one. This same CDR3 is encoded by further DNA sequences in the sample. The chain couples TRBV28 to TRBJ2-3; D is uncertain. The V and J ends lost 5 bases and 5 bases respectively, with 5 bases between them. CDR1 MDHEN and CDR2 SYDVKM come from the germline V gene. The CDR3 has 11 amino acids. CDR3 nucleotide sequence: TGTGCCAGCAGTCCCCGAGATACGCAGTATTTT. This encodes CASSPRDTQYF. Full variable domain (missing parts from reference TRBV28 and TRBJ2-3): DVKVTQSSRYLVKRTGEKVFLECVQDMDHENMFWYRQDPGLGLRLIYFSYDVKMKEKGDIPEGYSVSREKKERFSLILESASTNQTSMYLCASSPRDTQYFGPGTRLTVL.

V is TRBV27 and J is TRBJ2-1; the match to TRBD2 covers 11 bases. J gave up 5 bases and V 3 bases, and 9 bases lay outside the gene matches. The CDR3 contains 17 residues. Germline lookup yields CDR1 MNHEY and CDR2 SMNVEV (reference sequence). CDR3 bases: TGTGCCAGCAGTTTCGTTAGGGGACTAGCGGCGAACAATGAGCAGTTCTTC. Amino acid sequence: CASSFVRGLAANNEQFF.

This chain joins TRBV27 and TRBJ1-2, with a weak D call TRBD1 (6 bases). CDR1 and CDR2 (germline): MNHEY, SMNVEV (reference sequence). Trimming shortened V by 8 bases and J by 1 base, and 14 bases separated the two germline ends. This CDR3 contains 14 residues. CDR3 loop: CASRLKGGNYGYTF. The CDR3, as DNA: TGTGCCAGCCGGTTGAAAGGGGGTAACTATGGCTACACCTTC.

The gene calls are TRBV27 and TRBJ2-7; D unresolved. Per the germline V gene, CDR1 is MNHEY and CDR2 is SMNVEV (reference sequence). The ends were cut back, 5 bases at V and 4 bases at J, with 12 bases in the middle. This CDR3 region has 13 residues. CDR3 in amino acids: CASSLNLVYEQYF. CDR3 sequence (DNA): TGTGCCAGCAGTCTCAACCTCGTTTACGAGCAGTACTTC.

The V call is TRBV5-4, the J call TRBJ2-7; no firm D call. V was pared by 0 bases and J by 6 bases, with 13 bases between. The CDR3 spans 14 residues. Germline CDR1 and CDR2: SGHNT and YYREEE (reference sequence). This CDR3 is CASSLVPGHPEQYF. The CDR3 nucleotides read TGTGCCAGCAGCTTGGTTCCGGGCCACCCCGAGCAGTACTTC.

This rearrangement joins TRBV6-1 to TRBJ2-3; maybe TRBD1 (6 bases). Germline V lookup: CDR1 MNHNS, CDR2 SASEGT. V lost 7 bases to trimming and J lost 2 bases, with 13 bases between them. The CDR3 length is 14 residues. CDR3 coding DNA: TGTGCCAGCAACTACAGGGCCGCCACAGATACGCAGTATTTT. It codes for CASNYRAATDTQYF.

The V call is TRBV11-2, the J call TRBJ1-1; a possible D gene is TRBD1 (5 bases). The germline V gene encodes CDR1 SGHAT and CDR2 FQNNGV. V was pared by 5 bases and J by 11 bases, with 21 bases between. The CDR3 covers 14 residues. The CDR3 DNA follows: TGTGCCAGCAGCCCCGATCGGCCCGGGACCGGTGCTTTCTTT. Protein sequence: CASSPDRPGTGAFF.

V usage is TRBV11-2 and J usage is TRBJ2-5; tentative D call: TRBD2 (6 bases). CDR1 and CDR2 from the germline V gene are SGHAT and FQNNGV. The CDR3 totals 13 residues. Trimming removed 7 bases at V and 3 bases at J, with 12 bases between. The CDR3, as DNA: TGTGCCAGCACTCTGGGGGGAGAAGAGACCCAGTACTTC. Translating gives CASTLGGEETQYF.

Regarding this clone: This same CDR3 is encoded by further DNA sequences in the sample. V usage is TRBV15 and J usage is TRBJ2-7; 10 bases fit TRBD2. Losses at the gene ends were 4 bases for V and 1 base for J; bases not matched to a gene: 1. The CDR3 consists of 14 residues. Germline CDR1 reads LNHNV; CDR2 reads YYDKDF (reference sequence). CDR3 in amino acids: CATSTSGSSYEQYF. In DNA form, the CDR3 reads TGTGCCACCAGCACTAGCGGGAGTTCCTACGAGCAGTACTTC. Looking up the rest from reference TRBV15 and TRBJ2-7 gives the full variable domain: DAMVIQNPRYQVTQFGKPVTLSCSQTLNHNVMYWYQQKSSQAPKLLFHYYDKDFNNEADTPDNFQSRRPNTSFCFLDIRSPGLGDTAMYLCATSTSGSSYEQYFGPGTRLTVT.

The rearrangement uses TRBV12-5 and TRBJ2-5, with a possible D match to TRBD2 (5 bases). The germline gives CDR1 LGHNT, CDR2 FRNRAP. This CDR3 has 13 residues. V gave up 2 bases and J gave up 5 bases, with 9 bases separating them. The CDR3 loop is CASGLIGSETQYF. CDR3 sequence (DNA): TGTGCTAGTGGTTTGATAGGGAGTGAGACCCAGTACTTC.

The CDR3 DNA follows: TGTGCCAGCAGTTACTCTTTAGGGCTAGAGTACTTC. Translated: CASSYSLGLEYF. This chain joins TRBV6-5 and TRBJ2-5; D uncertain. CDR1 MNHEY and CDR2 SVGAGI come from the germline V gene. The CDR3 is made up of 12 amino acids. V was shortened by 0 bases and J by 12 bases, with 11 bases between the two germline ends.

V gene TRBV13 combines with J gene TRBJ2-2, with unresolved D. V was cut by 0 bases and J by 4 bases, with 6 bases left in between. The germline CDR1 and CDR2 sequences are PRHDT and FYEKMQ (reference sequence). The CDR3 contains 14 residues. The CDR3 sequence is CASSLGRSTGELFF. The CDR3 bases are TGTGCCAGCAGCTTAGGCCGGTCCACCGGGGAGCTGTTTTTT.

The chain couples TRBV11-2 to TRBJ1-4; D gene unclear. CDR3 length equals 14 residues. Germline lookup yields CDR1 SGHAT and CDR2 FQNNGV. The germline V and J ends were trimmed by 5 bases and 7 bases, with 14 bases remaining between them. CDR3 in amino acids: CASSPPGISEKLFF. The CDR3, as DNA: TGTGCCAGCAGCCCACCGGGGATTAGTGAAAAACTGTTTTTT.

V and J are TRBV4-1 and TRBJ2-7; 12 bases agree with TRBD2. Germline V gene sequence: CDR1 MGHRA, CDR2 YSYEKL. V lost 0 bases, J lost 1 base, and 10 bases stayed unmatched. The CDR3 has 19 amino acids. CDR3 DNA sequence: TGCGCCAGCAGCCAAGACAAGGGACTAGCGGGTGGGCTATCCTACGAGCAGTACTTC. It encodes CASSQDKGLAGGLSYEQYF.